These 9 T cell receptor beta chains share one sample of origin, sequenced in a study of blood T cells in healthy people across ages. The authors ran a second PCR of roughly 6 to 12 cycles using a sample-barcoded 5' primer and a J-beta primer mix. Via MiXCR, TCRdb re-called the 5' RACE reads, giving one row per CDR3 protein. This table holds 1 million to 1.2 million distinct CDR3 sequences, roughly two fifths found once. The sample was blood. All receptors come from a man aged 18-30 years in good health.

The chain uses TRBV7-2 and TRBJ1-2; 11 nucleotides line up with TRBD1. Trimming cost V 2 bases and J 4 bases; bases outside gene matches: 3. The CDR3 totals 15 residues. CDR1 and CDR2 (germline): SGHTA, FQGNSA. In nucleotides, the CDR3 is TGTGCCAGCAGCTTAAGGACAGGGGGCACCTATGGCTACACCTTC. This sequence encodes CASSLRTGGTYGYTF.

The J gene is TRBJ2-5, the V gene TRBV10-3; 10 bases are shared with TRBD2. Trimming removed 2 bases from V and 2 bases from J; junction bases left unmatched: 5. This CDR3 is built from 16 residues. The germline V gene has CDR1 ENHRY and CDR2 SYGVKD. The CDR3 spells CAISERGTSAQETQYF. The CDR3 DNA reads TGTGCCATCAGTGAGAGGGGGACTAGCGCGCAAGAGACCCAGTACTTC.

This clonotype was counted between two and nine times. This chain links TRBV13 with TRBJ1-2; D not resolved. From germline, CDR1 is PRHDT and CDR2 FYEKMQ (reference sequence). The CDR3 is 13 amino acids. V was cut by 7 bases and J by 2 bases, with 11 bases left in between. The CDR3 DNA reads as TGTGCCAGCACCCAGGAAGGGAACTATGGCTACACCTTC. This encodes CASTQEGNYGYTF.

The gene calls are TRBV11-1 and TRBJ2-3; 8 nucleotides agree with TRBD1. The J segment lost 1 base and the V segment lost 2 bases, leaving 20 bases of the junction unmatched. CDR3 length: 21 amino acids. CDR1 and CDR2 (germline): SGHAT, FQDESV (reference sequence). The CDR3 is CASSLRTGGTRRESRTDTQYF. CDR3 nucleotides: TGTGCCAGCAGCTTACGAACAGGGGGAACAAGAAGAGAGTCTCGCACAGATACGCAGTATTTT.

To note about this clonotype: At one end the junction does not follow the germline gene, possibly because of a read error. This chain joins TRBV12-3 or TRBV12-4 and TRBJ1-5; the D gene is possibly TRBD1 (6 bases). The CDR3 consists of 19 residues. This chain's CDR3 is CAGSLGVEAGAFGNQPQHF. In DNA, the CDR3 is TGTGCCGGCAGTTTAGGTGTAGAGGCAGGGGCTTTCGGCAATCAGCCCCAGCATTTT.

This clonotype was counted a few times. The rearrangement uses TRBV7-2 and TRBJ2-3; D gene unclear. The CDR3 spans 15 residues. Looked up from germline, CDR1 is SGHTA and CDR2 is FQGNSA. Trimming removed 5 bases from V and 6 bases from J, with 18 bases in between. Here the CDR3 reads CASSLRSGILDTQYF. As DNA, the CDR3 is TGTGCCAGCAGCCTAAGGTCAGGAATTCTGGATACGCAGTATTTT. Based on the CDR3 plus reference TRBV7-2 and TRBJ2-3, the full variable domain is GAGVSQSPSNKVTEKGKDVELRCDPISGHTALYWYRQSLGQGLEFLIYFQGNSAPDKSGLPSDRFSAERTGGSVSTLTIQRTQQEDSAVYLCASSLRSGILDTQYFGPGTRLTVL.

This clonotype was recorded only once. The rearrangement uses TRBV4-2 and TRBJ2-5; tentatively, D is TRBD2 (7 bases). This CDR3 region has 15 residues. The V end was cut by 0 bases, the J end by 11 bases, with 19 bases between. Looked up from germline, CDR1 is LGHNA and CDR2 is YNFKEQ. The CDR3 loop reads CASSQERGAFNEQYF. In nucleotides, the CDR3 is TGTGCCAGCAGCCAAGAACGGGGGGCCTTCAATGAGCAGTACTTC.

The V call is TRBV7-2, the J call TRBJ2-3, with D uncertain. The germline V gene encodes CDR1 SGHTA and CDR2 FQGNSA. V lost 5 bases and J 0 bases, leaving 15 bases between the germline ends. The CDR3 loop spans 16 amino acids. This chain's CDR3 is CASSPGPSGSTDTQYF. The CDR3 DNA reads as TGTGCCAGCAGCCCCGGACCAAGTGGGAGCACAGATACGCAGTATTTT.

This clonotype has only one observation. The chain links TRBV6-2 or TRBV6-3 to TRBJ1-6, with TRBD1 matching over 7 bases. This CDR3 spans 14 amino acids. Germline lookup yields CDR1 MNHEY and CDR2 SVGEGT. V trimming: 7 bases; J trimming: 9 bases; junction bases outside the gene matches: 9. Here the CDR3 reads CASNPGTVGSPLHF. DNA of the CDR3: TGTGCCAGCAACCCCGGGACAGTAGGTTCACCCCTCCACTTT.